The 6 T cell receptor beta chains listed next were all sequenced from one sample in a study of tumor-infiltrating lymphocytes in primary liver carcinoma. With approximately 470 ng total RNA as template and a constant-region primer, TCR beta cDNA was made. Each TCR beta library was derived from three nested multiplex PCR rounds that employed slightly modified ARM-PCR. A C-beta reverse primer was combined with TRBV1-TRBV30 forward primers in the first two PCR rounds, and each round had approximately 10 cycles. TCRdb fed the multiplex PCR reads into MiXCR, producing one record per CDR3 protein. Altogether approximately 110,000 distinct CDR3 sequences are present, 82% being singletons, with the ten largest covering 15% to 25%. Co-extracting RNA and DNA was done with about 18-33 mg of unsorted bulk tissue as input. The source material was liver tumor tissue from sampling region 3. Subset here: tumor region T3, left-lateral pole. These receptors all come from a man aged 40-50 years with primary liver carcinoma and hepatitis B virus infection.

About this clonotype itself: Its ends do not fully match the called genes, so a read error is possible. Here the CDR3 DNA reads TGTACCAGCATAGAGGGAAAGGGCAATCAGCCCCGGCATTTT. It encodes CTSIEGKGNQPRHF. This sequence joins TRBV6-6 and TRBJ1-5; D is unclear. Germline CDR1 is MNHNY and CDR2 is SVGAGI (reference sequence). The CDR3 is 14 residues long.

In the case of this clonotype: Germline is not matched at one junction end, which may reflect a read error. This sequence joins TRBV4-2 and TRBJ2-1; tentative D call: TRBD2 (6 bases). The CDR3 length is 16 residues. Germline lookup yields CDR1 LGHNA and CDR2 YNFKEQ. The CDR3 DNA reads as TGCGCCAGCAGCCACGCCGGGGGACTGGGGAACAATGAACAGTTCTTC. This translates into CASSHAGGLGNNEQFF.

With respect to this clonotype: A read error may produce the germline difference seen at one junction end. V and J are TRBV29-1 and TRBJ1-1, with D uncertain. CDR1 is SQVTM, CDR2 ANQGSEA, per germline. This CDR3 region has 13 residues. CDR3 DNA sequence: TGCAGCGCCCAACAGAGGGCGAGAACTGAAGCCTTCTTT. This translates into CSAQQRARTEAFF.

This clonotype is categorized as medium-sized (0.01 to 0.1%). The CDR3 sequence is CASSQTDTEAFF. CDR3 DNA sequence: TGTGCCAGCAGCCAGACAGACACTGAAGCTTTCTTT. V is TRBV6-6 and J is TRBJ1-1; D possibly corresponds to TRBD1 (5 bases). The CDR3 has 12 amino acids. The V and J ends lost 6 bases and 3 bases respectively, with 8 bases between them. The germline V gene has CDR1 MNHNY and CDR2 SVGAGI (reference sequence).

Turning to this clonotype: This may stem from a read error, because a much larger clone lies one nucleotide away. V usage is TRBV2 and J usage is TRBJ1-2; tentatively, D is TRBD1 (5 bases). The germline V gene encodes CDR1 SNHLY and CDR2 FYNNEI. V dropped 3 bases and J dropped 4 bases, with 15 bases sitting between them. This CDR3 is 15 amino acids long. CDR3 sequence: CASSDPGGVGYGYTF. CDR3 nucleotide sequence: TGTGCCAGCAGTGATCCCGGGGGGGTAGGCTATGGCTACACCTTC.

This clonotype was counted a single time. An end of the junction differs from the germline gene, which may be a read error. The chain is built from TRBV11-2 and TRBJ2-5; unclear D gene. CDR3 length equals 15 residues. CDR1 SGHAT and CDR2 FQNNGV come from the germline V gene. CDR3 sequence: CVSSPVVLVPGTQYF. CDR3 bases: TGTGTCAGCAGCCCCGTCGTGCTAGTCCCAGGGACCCAGTACTTC.